This record covers a single T cell receptor (beta chain). The target antigen is unknown. Method: immunoSEQ multiplex PCR; TCRdb's copy keeps in-frame clones and lacks some. The sample lists about 170,000 clones; approximately 90% were seen once. The data were taken from a study of T cell responses to AZD1222 COVID-19 vaccine. Study observations and caveats: Within unmutated variant regions lay the reported targets of nearly half of spike-specific TCRs. White British people made up most donors, females outnumbered males, and clonal diversity was possibly underestimated.

Trimming took 8 bases from V and 3 from J, leaving 11 bases between them. Germline CDR1 is SNHLY and CDR2 is FYNNEI. This CDR3 is 12 amino acids long. This sequence joins TRBV2 and TRBJ2-7, with D possibly being TRBD2 (6 bases). The material sequenced was peripheral blood, taken 28 days after the second AZD1222 dose. The sequence was obtained from an adult who received the AZD1222 COVID-19 vaccine. This CDR3 reads CASGRGGYEQYF. CDR3 in DNA: TGTGCCAGCGGAAGGGGAGGCTACGAGCAGTACTTC. Full variable domain (rest looked up from reference TRBV2 and TRBJ2-7): EPEVTQTPSHQVTQMGQEVILRCVPISNHLYFYWYRQILGQKVEFLVSFYNNEISEKSEIFDDQFSVERPDGSNFTLKIRSTKLEDSAMYFCASGRGGYEQYFGPGTRLTVT.